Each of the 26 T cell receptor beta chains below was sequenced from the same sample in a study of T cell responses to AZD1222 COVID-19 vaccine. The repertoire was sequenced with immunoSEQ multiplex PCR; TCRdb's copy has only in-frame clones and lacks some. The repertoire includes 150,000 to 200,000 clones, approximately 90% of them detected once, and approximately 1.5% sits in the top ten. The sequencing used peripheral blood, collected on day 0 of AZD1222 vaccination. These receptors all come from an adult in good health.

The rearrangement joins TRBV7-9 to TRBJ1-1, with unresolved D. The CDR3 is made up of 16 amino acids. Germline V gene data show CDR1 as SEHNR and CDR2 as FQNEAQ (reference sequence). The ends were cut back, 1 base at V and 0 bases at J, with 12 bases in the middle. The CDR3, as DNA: TGTGCCAGCAGCTTAGTAGGGAAGTCTATGAACACTGAAGCTTTCTTT. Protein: CASSLVGKSMNTEAFF.

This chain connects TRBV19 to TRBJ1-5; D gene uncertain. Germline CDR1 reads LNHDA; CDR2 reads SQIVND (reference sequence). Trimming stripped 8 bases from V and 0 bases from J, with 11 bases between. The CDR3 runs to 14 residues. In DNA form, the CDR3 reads TGTGCCAGTTCTGGGTTATTTAGCAATCAGCCCCAGCATTTT. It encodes CASSGLFSNQPQHF. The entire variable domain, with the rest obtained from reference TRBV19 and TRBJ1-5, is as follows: DGGITQSPKYLFRKEGQNVTLSCEQNLNHDAMYWYRQDPGQGLRLIYYSQIVNDFQKGDIAEGYSVSREKKESFPLTVTSAQKNPTAFYLCASSGLFSNQPQHFGDGTRLSIL.

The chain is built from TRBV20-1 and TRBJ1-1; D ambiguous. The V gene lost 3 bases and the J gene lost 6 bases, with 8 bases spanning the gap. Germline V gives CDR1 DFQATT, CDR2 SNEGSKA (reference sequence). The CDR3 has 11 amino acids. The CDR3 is CSASQEAEAFF. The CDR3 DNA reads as TGCAGTGCTAGTCAGGAAGCTGAAGCTTTCTTT.

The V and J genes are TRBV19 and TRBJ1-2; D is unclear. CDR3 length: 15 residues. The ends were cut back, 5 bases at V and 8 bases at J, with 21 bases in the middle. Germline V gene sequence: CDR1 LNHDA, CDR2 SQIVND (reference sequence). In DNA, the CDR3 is TGTGCCAGTAGTTCCCCCCGTTGGAGGGATCGCGGCTACACCTTC. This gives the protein CASSSPRWRDRGYTF.

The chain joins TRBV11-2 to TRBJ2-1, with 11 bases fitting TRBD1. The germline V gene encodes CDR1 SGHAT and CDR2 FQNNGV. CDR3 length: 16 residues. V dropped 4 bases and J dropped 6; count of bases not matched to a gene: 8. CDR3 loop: CASSSVTGTGGNEQFF. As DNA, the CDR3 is TGTGCCAGCAGCTCCGTCACCGGGACAGGGGGCAATGAGCAGTTCTTC.

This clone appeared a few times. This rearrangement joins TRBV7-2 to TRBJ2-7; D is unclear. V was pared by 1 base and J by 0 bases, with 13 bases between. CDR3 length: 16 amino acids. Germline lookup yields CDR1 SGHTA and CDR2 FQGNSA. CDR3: CASSLERRLSSYEQYF. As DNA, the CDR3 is TGTGCCAGCAGCTTAGAACGGCGTCTCAGCTCCTACGAGCAGTACTTC.

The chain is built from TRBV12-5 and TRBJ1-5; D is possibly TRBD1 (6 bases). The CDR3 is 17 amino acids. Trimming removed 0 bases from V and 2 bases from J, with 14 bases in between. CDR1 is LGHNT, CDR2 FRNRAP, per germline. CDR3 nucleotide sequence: TGTGCTAGTGGTTTGGTTAGGGGGGGTCCGTGCAATCAGCCCCAGCATTTT. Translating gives CASGLVRGGPCNQPQHF.

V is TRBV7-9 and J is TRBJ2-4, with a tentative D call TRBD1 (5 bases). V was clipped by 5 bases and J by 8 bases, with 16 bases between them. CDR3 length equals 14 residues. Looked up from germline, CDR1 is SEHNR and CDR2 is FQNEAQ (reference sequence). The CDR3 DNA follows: TGTGCCAGCAGCGCCAGGGTAAATGGAGACATTCAGTACTTC. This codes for CASSARVNGDIQYF.

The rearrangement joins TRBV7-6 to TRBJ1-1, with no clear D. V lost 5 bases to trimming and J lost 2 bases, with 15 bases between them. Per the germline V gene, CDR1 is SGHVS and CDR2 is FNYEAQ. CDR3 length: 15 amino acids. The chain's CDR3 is CASSPQVVVNTEAFF. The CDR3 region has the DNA TGTGCCAGCAGCCCCCAAGTCGTGGTAAACACTGAAGCTTTCTTT.

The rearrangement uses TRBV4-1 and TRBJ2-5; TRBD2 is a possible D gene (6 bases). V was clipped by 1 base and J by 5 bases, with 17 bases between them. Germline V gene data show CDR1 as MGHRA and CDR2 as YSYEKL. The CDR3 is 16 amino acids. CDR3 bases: TGCGCCAGCAGCCAAGGACTCATAGCGGAGGTGGAGACCCAGTACTTC. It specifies CASSQGLIAEVETQYF.

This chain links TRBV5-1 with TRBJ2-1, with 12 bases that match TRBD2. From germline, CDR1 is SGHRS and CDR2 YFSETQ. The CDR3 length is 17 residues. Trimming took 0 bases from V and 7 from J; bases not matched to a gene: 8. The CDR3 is CASSLAPSGRAGNEQFF. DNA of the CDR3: TGCGCCAGCAGCTTGGCCCCTAGCGGGAGGGCGGGGAATGAGCAGTTCTTC.

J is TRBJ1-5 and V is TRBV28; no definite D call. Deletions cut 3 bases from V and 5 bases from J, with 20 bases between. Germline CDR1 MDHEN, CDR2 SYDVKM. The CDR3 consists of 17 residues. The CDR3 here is CASSLGLGTVIDQPQHF. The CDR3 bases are TGTGCCAGCAGTTTGGGCCTAGGCACCGTTATCGATCAGCCCCAGCATTTT.

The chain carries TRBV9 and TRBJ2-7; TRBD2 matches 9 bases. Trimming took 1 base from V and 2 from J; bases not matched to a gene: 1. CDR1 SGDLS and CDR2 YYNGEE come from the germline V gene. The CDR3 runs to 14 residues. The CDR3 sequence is CASSVQRGAYEQYF. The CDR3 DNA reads TGTGCCAGCAGCGTACAGCGGGGGGCCTACGAGCAGTACTTC.

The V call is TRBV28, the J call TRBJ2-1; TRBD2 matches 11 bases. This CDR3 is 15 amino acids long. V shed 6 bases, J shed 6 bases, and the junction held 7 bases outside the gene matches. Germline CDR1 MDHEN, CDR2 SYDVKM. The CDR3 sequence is CASSLRLAGTNEQFF. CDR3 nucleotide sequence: TGTGCCAGCAGCCTTAGACTAGCGGGGACCAATGAGCAGTTCTTC.

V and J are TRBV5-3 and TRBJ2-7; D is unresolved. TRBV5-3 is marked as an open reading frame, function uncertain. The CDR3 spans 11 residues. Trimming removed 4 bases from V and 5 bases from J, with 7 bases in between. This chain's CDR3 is CARSNEDEQYF. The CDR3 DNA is TGTGCCAGAAGCAACGAGGACGAGCAGTACTTC.

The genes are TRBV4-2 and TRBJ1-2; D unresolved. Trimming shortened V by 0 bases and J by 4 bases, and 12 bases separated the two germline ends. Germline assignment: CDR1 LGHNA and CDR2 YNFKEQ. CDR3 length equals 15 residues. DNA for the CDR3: TGTGCCAGCAGCCAAGATATTCTTCTGGGCTATGGCTACACCTTC. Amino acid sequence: CASSQDILLGYGYTF.

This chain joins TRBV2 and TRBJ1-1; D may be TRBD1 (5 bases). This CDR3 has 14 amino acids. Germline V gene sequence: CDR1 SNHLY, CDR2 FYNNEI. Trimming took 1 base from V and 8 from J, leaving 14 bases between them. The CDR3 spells CASSEDRGHGEAFF. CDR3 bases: TGTGCCAGCAGTGAAGATCGGGGCCATGGGGAAGCTTTCTTT.

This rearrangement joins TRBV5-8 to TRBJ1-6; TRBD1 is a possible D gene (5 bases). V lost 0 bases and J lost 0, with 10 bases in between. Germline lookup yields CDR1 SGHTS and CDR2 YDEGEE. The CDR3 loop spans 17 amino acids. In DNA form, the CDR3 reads TGTGCCAGCAGCTTGGGGGACCGGAGCTCCTATAATTCACCCCTCCACTTT. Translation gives CASSLGDRSSYNSPLHF.

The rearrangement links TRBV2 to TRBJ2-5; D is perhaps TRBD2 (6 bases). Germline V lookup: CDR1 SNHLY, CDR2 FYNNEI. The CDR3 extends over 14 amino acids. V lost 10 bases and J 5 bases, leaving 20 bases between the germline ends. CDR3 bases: TGTGCCACCCTCGGAGGGAGGACTCTGGAGACCCAGTACTTC. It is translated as CATLGGRTLETQYF. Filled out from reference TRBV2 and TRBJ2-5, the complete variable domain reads EPEVTQTPSHQVTQMGQEVILRCVPISNHLYFYWYRQILGQKVEFLVSFYNNEISEKSEIFDDQFSVERPDGSNFTLKIRSTKLEDSAMYFCATLGGRTLETQYFGPGTRLLVL.

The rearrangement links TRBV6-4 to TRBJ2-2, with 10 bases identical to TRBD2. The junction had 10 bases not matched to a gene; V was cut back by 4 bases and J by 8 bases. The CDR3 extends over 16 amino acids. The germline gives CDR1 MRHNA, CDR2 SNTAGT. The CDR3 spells CASSGTSGDQSGELFF. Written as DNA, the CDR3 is TGTGCCAGCAGTGGAACTAGCGGGGACCAATCGGGGGAGCTGTTTTTT.

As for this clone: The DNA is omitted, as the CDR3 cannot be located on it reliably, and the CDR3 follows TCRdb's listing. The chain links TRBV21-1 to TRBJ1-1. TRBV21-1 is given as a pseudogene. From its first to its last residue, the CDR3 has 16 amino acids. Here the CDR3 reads CASSKDSWGPGTEAFF.

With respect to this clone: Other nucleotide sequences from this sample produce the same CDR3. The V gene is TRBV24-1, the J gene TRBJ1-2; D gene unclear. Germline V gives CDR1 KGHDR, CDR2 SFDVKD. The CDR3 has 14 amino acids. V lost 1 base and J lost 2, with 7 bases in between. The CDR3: CATSDLGQNYGYTF. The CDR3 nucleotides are TGTGCCACCAGTGATTTAGGGCAGAACTATGGCTACACCTTC.

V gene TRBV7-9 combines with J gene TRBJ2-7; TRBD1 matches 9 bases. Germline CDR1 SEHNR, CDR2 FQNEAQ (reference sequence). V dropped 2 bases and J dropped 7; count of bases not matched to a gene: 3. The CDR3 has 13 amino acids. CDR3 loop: CASSLTGGREQYF. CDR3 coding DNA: TGTGCCAGCAGCTTAACAGGGGGCCGGGAGCAGTACTTC.

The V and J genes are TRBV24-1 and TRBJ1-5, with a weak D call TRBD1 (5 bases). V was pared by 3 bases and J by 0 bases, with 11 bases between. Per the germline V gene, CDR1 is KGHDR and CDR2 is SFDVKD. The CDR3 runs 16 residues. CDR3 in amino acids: CATSDTGTASNQPQHF. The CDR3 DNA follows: TGTGCCACCAGTGATACCGGGACCGCTAGCAATCAGCCCCAGCATTTT.

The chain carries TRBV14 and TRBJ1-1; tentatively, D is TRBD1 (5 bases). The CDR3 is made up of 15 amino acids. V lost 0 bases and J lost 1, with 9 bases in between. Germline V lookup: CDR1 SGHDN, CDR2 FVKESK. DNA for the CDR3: TGTGCCAGCAGCCAAGATCTAAGGGGGAACACTGAAGCTTTCTTT. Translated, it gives CASSQDLRGNTEAFF.

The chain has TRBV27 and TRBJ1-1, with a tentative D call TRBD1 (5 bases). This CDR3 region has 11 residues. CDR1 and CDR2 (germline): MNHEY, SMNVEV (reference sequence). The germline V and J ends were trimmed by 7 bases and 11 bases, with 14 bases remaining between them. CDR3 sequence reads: CASTLRGVAFF. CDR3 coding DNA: TGTGCCAGCACCCTAAGAGGGGTGGCTTTCTTT.